The T cell receptor (beta chain) under discussion was sequenced for a study of CD8+CD57+ T cells in acquired aplastic anemia. Previously, flow cytometry had revealed CD8+CD57+ cell expansion in the patients chosen for sequencing. The template for TCR beta VDJ and CDR3 sequence profiling was genomic DNA. MiXCR was run by TCRdb on the reads, yielding one entry per CDR3 protein. In the table there are under 200,000 distinct CDR3 sequences, less than 50% of which are singletons. This clonotype was seen ten or more times. The CDR3 has 15 amino acids. The V gene's germline CDR1 is SGDLS and CDR2 YYNGEE. V dropped 3 bases and J dropped 3 bases, with 14 bases sitting between them.

Sequences were obtained from sorted CD4+, CD8+, or CD8+CD57+ T cells (not recorded which) from PBMCs. The chain carries TRBV9 and TRBJ2-3; possibly TRBD2 for D (6 bases). This clonotype was sampled from a human donor with aplastic anemia. Here the CDR3 DNA reads TGTGCCAGCAGCGCGGCCATGACTAGTACAGATACGCAGTATTTT. It is translated as CASSAAMTSTDTQYF.